The sample holds a few counts of the clone carrying this T cell receptor beta chain. These data originate in a study of cytomegalovirus exposure and HLA in healthy donors. This PCR relied on a set of 60 Vbeta primers and 13 Jbeta primers. Sequencing used immunoSEQ multiplex PCR; TCRdb keeps in-frame clones, though not all of them. The repertoire holds around 84,000 clones, with more than 60% as singletons. This CDR3 spans 14 amino acids. Germline CDR1 is MNHEY and CDR2 is SVGAGI. Losses at the gene ends were 5 bases for V and 5 bases for J; bases not matched to a gene: 6. This chain links TRBV6-5 with TRBJ2-7; 10 nucleotides match TRBD1. The origin of this receptor is a human donor in good health. Sequencing was performed on PBMCs. CDR3 nucleotide sequence: TGTGCCAGCAGTGGACAGGGGGAAGTGAACGAGCAGTACTTC. Translation gives CASSGQGEVNEQYF.